The 26 T cell receptor beta chains given below trace back to one sample, sequenced in a study of cytomegalovirus exposure and HLA in healthy donors (dated by TCRdb to 2016 to 2017). The library was generated by the immunoSEQ multiplex PCR assay. For the multiplex PCR, a mixture combining 60 forward primers for TCR Vbeta segments and 13 reverse primers for TCR Jbeta segments was used. TCRdb obtained this table from immuneACCESS and retained in-frame rearrangements with V and J assigned. These tables miss some clones; where compared with another copy, unresolved V genes account for less than half of the shortfall, and the remainder is unexplained. The sample contains roughly 99,000 clones, around 78% of them found a single time. The ten largest clones add up to 7.8% of the sample. Sequencing used PBMCs. The receptors here all came from a man aged 25-45 years in good health and CMV-seronegative.

The chain links TRBV18 to TRBJ1-1, with TRBD1 as a possible D gene (6 bases). In germline, CDR1 is KGHSH, CDR2 LQKENI. V lost 5 bases, J lost 1 base, and 8 bases lay in between. The CDR3 covers 13 residues. Here the CDR3 DNA reads TGTGCCAGCTCAGGCAGGGGGAACACTGAAGCTTTCTTT. Protein sequence: CASSGRGNTEAFF.

Concerning this clone itself: Within the sample, other DNA sequences also encode this same CDR3. The chain joins TRBV6-1 to TRBJ1-3, with D perhaps matching TRBD1 (6 bases). The V gene's germline CDR1 is MNHNS and CDR2 SASEGT. The CDR3 covers 17 residues. Trimming removed 2 bases from V and 0 bases from J, with 14 bases in between. DNA of the CDR3: TGTGCCAGCAGTGAAAATTTCGTAGGGGGCTCTGGAAACACCATATATTTT. This translates into CASSENFVGGSGNTIYF.

The rearrangement links TRBV7-9 to TRBJ2-1; weak D call: TRBD1 (6 bases). Trimming took off 3 bases at V and 15 bases at J, with 15 bases between the two ends. Germline V gene data show CDR1 as SEHNR and CDR2 as FQNEAQ (reference sequence). CDR3 length: 12 amino acids. The CDR3 here is CASSLTGFLSFF. CDR3 coding DNA: TGTGCCAGCAGCTTGACAGGTTTCCTATCGTTCTTC.

The CDR3 reads CASSQDSVRGKGFNEQFF. Written as DNA, the CDR3 is TGCGCCAGCAGCCAAGATTCGGTTAGAGGGAAAGGGTTCAATGAGCAGTTCTTC. V gene TRBV4-1 combines with J gene TRBJ2-1, with D tentatively TRBD2 (5 bases). This CDR3 has 18 residues. CDR1 and CDR2 from the germline V gene are MGHRA and YSYEKL. The V end was cut by 0 bases, the J end by 6 bases, with 21 bases between.

This clone showed up just a few times. This chain links TRBV7-8 with TRBJ2-6, with 8 bases matching TRBD1. Germline-derived CDR1 and CDR2 are SGHVS and FQNEAQ. V gave up 5 bases and J gave up 0 bases; unmatched junction bases: 9. The CDR3 is 18 amino acids. CDR3 residues: CASSLRQGQSSGANVLTF. The CDR3 DNA sequence: TGTGCCAGCAGCCTAAGACAGGGGCAGTCCTCTGGGGCCAACGTCCTGACTTTC.

The chain links TRBV14 to TRBJ2-5; D gene ambiguous. V lost 1 base to trimming and J lost 5 bases, with 5 bases between them. The CDR3 has 12 residues. Germline CDR1 and CDR2: SGHDN and FVKESK. CDR3 in DNA: TGTGCCAGCAGCCAAGCCCGGGAGACCCAGTACTTC. It is translated as CASSQARETQYF.

The chain carries TRBV18 and TRBJ2-1; 7 bases align to TRBD1. CDR1 is KGHSH and CDR2 is LQKENI in the germline V gene. V shed 2 bases, J shed 6 bases, and the junction held 10 bases outside the gene matches. This CDR3 is 16 amino acids long. The CDR3 coding sequence is TGTGCCAGCTCACCAGGGACAGACCTAGGTGTCAATGAGCAGTTCTTC. Its translation is CASSPGTDLGVNEQFF.

The chain is built from TRBV6-1 and TRBJ1-1; tentative D call: TRBD1 (5 bases). The germline CDR1 and CDR2 sequences are MNHNS and SASEGT. The CDR3 has 15 amino acids. Trimming took off 5 bases at V and 1 base at J, with 14 bases between the two ends. In nucleotides, the CDR3 is TGTGCCAGCAGTCTAGTGAGGACAACGAACACTGAAGCTTTCTTT. Its protein is CASSLVRTTNTEAFF.

The chain has TRBV29-1 and TRBJ2-7; weak D call: TRBD2 (6 bases). CDR1 is SQVTM and CDR2 is ANQGSEA in the germline V gene. The CDR3 totals 15 residues. The germline V and J ends were trimmed by 4 bases and 3 bases, with 19 bases remaining between them. The CDR3 protein is CSVGPGSGLVYEQYF. In DNA form, the CDR3 reads TGCAGCGTTGGTCCGGGGTCGGGACTTGTCTACGAGCAGTACTTC.

The rearrangement uses TRBV25-1 and TRBJ2-3, with TRBD2 matching 12 bases. CDR3 length: 17 residues. Trimming took 0 bases from V and 3 from J; bases not matched to a gene: 4. The V gene's germline CDR1 is MGHDK and CDR2 SYGVNS. The CDR3 sequence is CASSEYTGTSGTDTQYF. The CDR3 DNA reads as TGTGCCAGCAGTGAATATACCGGGACTAGCGGGACAGATACGCAGTATTTT.

The CDR3 DNA follows: TGTGCCAGCAGCCGACTAGCGGGGGGCCAAGAGACCCAGTACTTC. Amino acid sequence: CASSRLAGGQETQYF. The chain couples TRBV7-9 to TRBJ2-5, with 13 bases matching TRBD2. Germline V gene sequence: CDR1 SEHNR, CDR2 FQNEAQ (reference sequence). CDR3 length: 15 residues. The junction had 1 base not matched to a gene; V was cut back by 5 bases and J by 1 base.

This chain connects TRBV11-2 to TRBJ1-5; D call uncertain. Germline-derived CDR1 and CDR2 are SGHAT and FQNNGV. V was pared by 0 bases and J by 6 bases, with 12 bases between. The CDR3 length is 15 residues. The CDR3 DNA reads as TGTGCCAGCAGCTTAGATGGGGTAGGAGGTCAGCCCCAGCATTTT. Its protein is CASSLDGVGGQPQHF.

The V gene is TRBV18, the J gene TRBJ2-7; tentatively, D is TRBD2 (6 bases). The CDR3 loop spans 14 amino acids. Trimming stripped 0 bases from V and 3 bases from J, with 9 bases between. In germline, CDR1 is KGHSH, CDR2 LQKENI. CDR3 in DNA: TGTGCCAGCTCACCACCTCTAGCGAACTACGAGCAGTACTTC. Amino acids: CASSPPLANYEQYF.

This rearrangement joins TRBV7-3 to TRBJ2-1; 7 bases align to TRBD1. V gave up 7 bases and J gave up 7 bases; unmatched junction bases: 7. The CDR3 has 13 residues. Germline-derived CDR1 and CDR2 are SGHTA and FQGTGA. CDR3 sequence reads: CASTKTGSNEQFF. CDR3 DNA: TGTGCCAGCACCAAGACAGGGTCAAATGAGCAGTTCTTC.

The genes are TRBV6-1 and TRBJ1-2; the match to TRBD1 covers 9 bases. The CDR3 totals 12 residues. J lost 4 bases, V lost 10 bases, and 4 bases had no gene match. The germline V gene has CDR1 MNHNS and CDR2 SASEGT. CDR3 sequence reads: CATRDRAYGYTF. Here the CDR3 DNA reads TGTGCCACCAGGGACAGGGCCTATGGCTACACCTTC.

V gene TRBV6-6 combines with J gene TRBJ2-1; possibly TRBD2 for D (6 bases). With 6 bases removed from V and 10 bases from J, the gap between germline ends came to 13 bases. The CDR3 is 12 amino acids. Germline CDR1 and CDR2: MNHNY and SVGAGI (reference sequence). CDR3 DNA: TGTGCCAGCAGCGCCAGCGCGGGAGAGCAGTTCTTC. Residues: CASSASAGEQFF.

This clone has more than one count but fewer than ten. As DNA, the CDR3 is TGTGCCAGCAGTACCGAGGAGCGGGATACGCAGTATTTT. The encoded protein is CASSTEERDTQYF. The chain recombines TRBV6-1 with TRBJ2-3, with D possibly being TRBD2 (5 bases). V was shortened by 5 bases and J by 6 bases, with 12 bases between the two germline ends. Germline V gives CDR1 MNHNS, CDR2 SASEGT. The CDR3 is made up of 13 amino acids.

CDR3 in DNA: TGTGCCAGCAGCTTCCACGGGGGGGCAACAGATACGCAGTATTTT. This sequence encodes CASSFHGGATDTQYF. V gene TRBV5-4 combines with J gene TRBJ2-3, with TRBD2 matching over 8 bases. Germline V gene sequence: CDR1 SGHNT, CDR2 YYREEE (reference sequence). The ends lost 2 bases at V and 3 bases at J; junction bases unmatched: 5. This CDR3 has 15 residues.

A single count supports this clone. The chain uses TRBV19 and TRBJ1-2; D ambiguous. The CDR3 runs to 14 residues. Deletions cut 1 base from V and 2 bases from J, with 8 bases between. Per the germline V gene, CDR1 is LNHDA and CDR2 is SQIVND (reference sequence). The CDR3 protein is CASSIAGENYGYTF. In nucleotides, the CDR3 is TGTGCCAGTAGTATAGCTGGAGAGAACTATGGCTACACCTTC.

The rearrangement links TRBV9 to TRBJ2-1; 10 bases map to TRBD2. The CDR3 has 16 residues. Germline loops: CDR1 SGDLS, CDR2 YYNGEE. Trimming took 4 bases from V and 0 from J; bases not matched to a gene: 4. The CDR3 reads CASSTLAGSSYNEQFF. Here the CDR3 DNA reads TGTGCCAGCAGCACACTAGCGGGGAGCTCCTACAATGAGCAGTTCTTC.

The chain combines TRBV5-8 with TRBJ1-5, with TRBD1 matching 8 bases. The germline V gene has CDR1 SGHTS and CDR2 YDEGEE. CDR3 length: 15 amino acids. V dropped 0 bases and J dropped 9; count of bases not matched to a gene: 8. The CDR3 protein is CASSLGQGFRGPQHF. The DNA for the CDR3 is TGTGCCAGCAGCTTGGGACAGGGGTTCAGAGGGCCCCAGCATTTT.

The rearrangement uses TRBV28 and TRBJ2-5, with 7 bases fitting TRBD2. The CDR3 runs 16 residues. V dropped 3 bases and J dropped 5; count of bases not matched to a gene: 12. Germline values: CDR1 MDHEN, CDR2 SYDVKM. The CDR3 region is CASSFNLGGSFETQYF. In nucleotides, the CDR3 is TGTGCCAGCAGTTTTAATCTGGGCGGGAGCTTTGAGACCCAGTACTTC.

The rearrangement joins TRBV2 to TRBJ1-1, with 7 positions matching TRBD1. The CDR3 has 15 residues. Germline V lookup: CDR1 SNHLY, CDR2 FYNNEI. V dropped 8 bases and J dropped 5; count of bases not matched to a gene: 14. The CDR3 spells CASWKRQGLGTEAFF. In DNA form, the CDR3 reads TGTGCCAGCTGGAAGCGACAGGGCTTGGGAACTGAAGCTTTCTTT.

The V call is TRBV5-4, the J call TRBJ2-2; D possibly corresponds to TRBD2 (5 bases). CDR3 length equals 15 residues. Germline V gene lookup returns CDR1 SGHNT and CDR2 YYREEE (reference sequence). Trimming stripped 0 bases from V and 4 bases from J, with 10 bases between. CDR3 sequence: CASSLGRSGTGELFF. For the CDR3, the DNA is TGTGCCAGCAGCTTGGGTAGGAGCGGCACCGGGGAGCTGTTTTTT.

The CDR3 DNA reads as TGTGCCAGTAGTATCCTGGGACAGGGGGTGAGTGAGCAGTTCTTC. Its protein product is CASSILGQGVSEQFF. V and J are TRBV19 and TRBJ2-1; 11 bases align to TRBD1. CDR3 size: 15 residues. Looked up from germline, CDR1 is LNHDA and CDR2 is SQIVND (reference sequence). Germline trimming cut 3 bases from V and 9 bases from J; bases unmatched to any gene: 7.

This sequence joins TRBV19 and TRBJ1-1; tentative D call: TRBD1 (5 bases). CDR1 and CDR2 (germline): LNHDA, SQIVND (reference sequence). Deletions cut 5 bases from V and 3 bases from J, with 10 bases between. This CDR3 has 13 amino acids. CDR3 bases: TGTGCCAGTAGTTCGACGGGGGACACTGAAGCTTTCTTT. Its translation: CASSSTGDTEAFF.